This TCR beta chain was obtained from a study of blood T cell repertoires in COVID-19 (TCRdb year 2020). With regard to the full study: Collaborator samples came from the United States, Italy and Spain and covered acute and convalescent phases of COVID-19. Nearly every sample came with metadata listing a de-identified subject ID, COVID-19 status, age in years and sex. Subjects who had been exposed to COVID-19, were actively infected with it, or had recovered from it provided the deeply sampled blood TCRbeta repertoires that made up the dataset. The prospective study material was composed of cDNA or gDNA derived from T cells, B-cell-depleted T cells, or PBMCs. The repertoires were released in a freely available public database meant as a resource for research on the immune response to SARS-CoV-2. Where HLA class I and class II types were available, the types were taken from metadata supplied by the sample provider, not from assay-based typing. The samples were drawn from the first 160 participants of the ongoing ImmuneRACE study and from roughly 1,300 subjects provided by 6 global collaborators.

TCRbeta CDR3 regions were amplified from genomic DNA by means of the immunoSEQ Assay, a bias-controlled multiplex PCR. Per the original workflow: Nucleated cell counts per sample were estimated from amplification of reference gene primers within the assay. To quantify the absolute abundance of each unique TCRbeta CDR3 rearrangement, sequence reads were collapsed and filtered. For each sample, productive Simpson clonality was calculated as the square root of Simpson's diversity index across productive rearrangements. TCRdb holds this immuneACCESS table with in-frame rearrangements only. Some clones are missing; in checked studies, unresolved V genes explain under half, and the rest has no known cause. For V, J and clone size, that table is used; D and trimming come from the DNA. The sample table contains some 200,000 clones; only one count was recorded for 88% of them. The top ten clonotypes cover 5.5% to 7% of the sample.

Whole blood was collected in K2EDTA tubes by collaborating institutions according to the institutions' own protocols. For TCRbeta analysis, collaborator samples were shipped as frozen whole blood, as isolated PBMCs, or as DNA extracted from either sample type. Comment on this clone: It lacks a known antigen. Base qualities were left out, and no much larger clone turns up one base away.

Beyond this particular receptor, the publication reports: The amount of clinical and demographic metadata varied by source and participant and was provided uncurated.

The germline V gene gives CDR1 as SGDLS and CDR2 as YYNGEE. From V the trimming removes 2 bases and from J it removes 3 bases, while the gene matches leave 8 bases of the junction unaccounted for. The CDR3, from cysteine to phenylalanine, totals 15 residues. The only DNA kept is the CDR3, 45 bases in frame from the first base. The chain is encoded by TRBV9 joined to TRBJ2-7, with 7 bases matching TRBD1. The sequence derives from a man between 35 and 55 years old with active or convalescent COVID-19. The sequencing sample was made of peripheral blood. In nucleotide form, the sequence is TGTGCCAGCAGCGTTTCAGGGGGTTCCTTCTACGAGCAGTACTTC. Translated, it reads CASSVSGGSFYEQYF. The reference TRBV9 and TRBJ2-7 proteins fill in what lies around the CDR3, so the full variable domain reads DSGVTQTPKHLITATGQRVTLRCSPRSGDLSVYWYQQSLDQGLQFLIQYYNGEERAKGNILERFSAQQFPDLHSELNLSSLELGDSALYFCASSVSGGSFYEQYFGPGTRLTVT.